The 25 T cell receptor beta chains reported below all come from one sample, sequenced in a study of tumor-infiltrating lymphocytes in primary liver carcinoma. Synthesis of TCR beta cDNA was carried out from about 540 ng total RNA with a constant-region primer. Researchers made the TCR beta libraries by running three nested multiplex PCR rounds with slightly modified ARM-PCR. For around 9 cycles apiece, the opening two PCR rounds ran with TRBV1-TRBV30 forward primers and a C-beta reverse primer. TCRdb processed the multiplex PCR reads anew with MiXCR; each CDR3 protein has one entry. The sample has about 99,000 distinct CDR3 sequences; 55% to 75% are singletons. Starting material for RNA and DNA co-extraction consisted of about 20-33 mg of unsorted bulk tissue. Material for sequencing was liver tumor tissue from sampling region 5. The subset was: tumor region T5, tumor centre. The source of these receptors is a woman between 55 and 75 years old with primary liver carcinoma and hepatitis B virus infection.

J is TRBJ2-3 and V is TRBV11-2; no clear D gene. The CDR3 is 14 residues long. In germline, CDR1 is SGHAT, CDR2 FQNNGV. V was clipped by 7 bases and J by 4 bases, with 15 bases between them. This CDR3 reads CASNFQRIADTQYF. CDR3 nucleotide sequence: TGTGCCAGCAACTTCCAAAGAATCGCAGATACGCAGTATTTT.

This clonotype has ten or more counts. The chain has TRBV7-9 and TRBJ2-7; D unresolved. Trimming took off 2 bases at V and 2 bases at J, with 1 base between the two ends. This CDR3 comprises 11 residues. Per the germline V gene, CDR1 is SEHNR and CDR2 is FQNEAQ (reference sequence). DNA for the CDR3: TGTGCCAGCAGCTTAACCTACGAGCAGTACTTC. This codes for CASSLTYEQYF.

A word on this clonotype: Since the CDR3 does not end with the conserved phenylalanine or tryptophan, this likely comes from a read error. The gene calls are TRBV6-5 and TRBJ1-1; 8 bases line up with TRBD1. Germline CDR1 reads MNHEY; CDR2 reads SVGAGI. This CDR3 region has 14 residues. CDR3 DNA sequence: TGTGCCAGCAGTCTGGACAGGGTGAACACTGAGGCTTTCTCT. Translation: CASSLDRVNTEAFS.

In the case of this clonotype: This may be a read error: a much more frequent sequence differs by one nucleotide. The rearrangement uses TRBV10-2 and TRBJ2-2; 8 bases map to TRBD2. Germline V gene sequence: CDR1 WSHSY, CDR2 SAAADI. The CDR3 runs to 18 residues. Trimming cost V 7 bases and J 3 bases; bases outside gene matches: 16. Here the CDR3 DNA reads TGCGCCAGCAAGGGCTGGGAGCGGGAGAATCAGGACACCGGGGAGCTGTTTTTT. Translated: CASKGWERENQDTGELFF.

The chain joins TRBV4-1 to TRBJ2-4, with 10 bases matching TRBD2. The germline V gene encodes CDR1 MGHRA and CDR2 YSYEKL. The trim removed 7 bases at V and 0 bases at J, leaving 9 bases unmatched. The CDR3 covers 17 residues. CDR3 DNA: TGCGCCAGCATCCATGGAGCGGGAGGGGTAGCCAAAAACATTCAGTACTTC. Encoded protein: CASIHGAGGVAKNIQYF.

This clonotype was picked up one time. The chain uses TRBV6-5 and TRBJ2-3; D perhaps matches TRBD2 (5 bases). CDR3 length: 14 residues. Germline loops: CDR1 MNHEY, CDR2 SVGAGI. V was pared by 7 bases and J by 12 bases, with 23 bases between. CDR3 coding DNA: TGTGCCAGCACTCCTAGCCTTCGTGACGGTACACAGTATTTT. Protein product: CASTPSLRDGTQYF.

This clonotype was seen a few times. With a much larger clone just one base away, this may be a read error. The final CDR3 position lacks the conserved phenylalanine or tryptophan, pointing to a likely read error. The chain combines TRBV6-5 with TRBJ1-4; D not resolved. V lost 6 bases and J lost 5, with 4 bases in between. Looked up from germline, CDR1 is MNHEY and CDR2 is SVGAGI. The CDR3 sequence is 11 residues long. Written as DNA, the CDR3 is TGTGCCAGCAGGCGGAATGAAAAACTGTTTCTT. Amino acids: CASRRNEKLFL.

This chain links TRBV20-1 with TRBJ1-1, with a tentative D call TRBD1 (5 bases). The germline V gene encodes CDR1 DFQATT and CDR2 SNEGSKA (reference sequence). The V end lost 1 base, the J end lost 6 bases, and 15 bases lay between the germline ends. The CDR3 extends over 14 amino acids. CDR3 DNA: TGCAGTGCTAGAGTTGGGGGTCCCATGTCTGAAGCTTTCTTT. This encodes CSARVGGPMSEAFF.

This clonotype was seen many times. The V gene is TRBV10-3, the J gene TRBJ2-5; D may be TRBD1 or TRBD2 (6 bases each). V was pared by 5 bases and J by 4 bases, with 17 bases between. CDR1 is ENHRY and CDR2 is SYGVKD in the germline V gene. CDR3 size: 15 residues. The CDR3 region is CAISRGDNPGETQYF. In DNA, the CDR3 is TGTGCCATCAGTAGGGGGGACAACCCGGGAGAGACCCAGTACTTC.

This clonotype was observed a few times. Relative to the germline gene, one junction end is altered; a read error may explain this. The J gene is TRBJ2-3, the V gene TRBV28, with a weak D call TRBD2 (6 bases). The length of the CDR3 is 14 residues. The germline V gene has CDR1 MDHEN and CDR2 SYDVKM. The CDR3 sequence: CASGLWGVTDTQYF. The CDR3 coding sequence is TGTGCCAGCGGTTTATGGGGGGTCACAGATACGCAGTATTTT.

CDR3 DNA sequence: TGTGCCAGCAGTAGTCGCGGGAGGGTCACAGATACGCAGTATTTT. It encodes CASSSRGRVTDTQYF. This rearrangement joins TRBV28 to TRBJ2-3; 9 nucleotides line up with TRBD2. Germline-derived CDR1 and CDR2 are MDHEN and SYDVKM. V lost 5 bases, J lost 2 bases, and 5 bases stayed unmatched. The CDR3 is 15 residues long.

This clonotype is classed as medium-sized. The chain carries TRBV11-2 and TRBJ1-4, with TRBD1 matching over 8 bases. Per germline, CDR1 SGHAT and CDR2 FQNNGV. J gave up 6 bases and V 6 bases, and 3 bases lay outside the gene matches. This CDR3 has 13 residues. The CDR3 is CASRDRDHEKLFF. The CDR3, as DNA: TGTGCCAGCAGGGACAGGGACCATGAAAAACTGTTTTTT.

As for this clonotype: Relative to the germline gene, one junction end is altered; a read error may explain this. The V and J genes are TRBV28 and TRBJ2-7; 11 bases are shared with TRBD1. Germline CDR1 MDHEN, CDR2 SYDVKM. The CDR3 consists of 16 residues. This CDR3 is CDSRIGGGQGAYEQYF. The CDR3 DNA is TGTGACAGCAGAATAGGGGGAGGACAGGGGGCGTACGAGCAGTACTTC.

Comments on this clonotype: Because it lacks the conserved phenylalanine or tryptophan at the end, this CDR3 is likely a read error. This chain connects TRBV11-1 to TRBJ2-5, with D uncertain. This CDR3 is built from 13 residues. V lost 3 bases and J lost 0, with 5 bases in between. Germline CDR1 SGHAT, CDR2 FQDESV (reference sequence). The CDR3 region has the DNA TGTGCCAGCAGCTTTCAGTACCAAGAGACCCAGTACCTC. It codes for CASSFQYQETQYL.

CDR3 DNA: TGTGCCAGCGGACGGACAGGGGCTAGCAAGGATACGCAGTATTTT. Its translation: CASGRTGASKDTQYF. The chain recombines TRBV28 with TRBJ2-3, with 9 bases identical to TRBD1. Per germline, CDR1 MDHEN and CDR2 SYDVKM. J gave up 6 bases and V 8 bases, and 12 bases lay outside the gene matches. The CDR3 runs 15 residues.

This clonotype came up many times. The chain is built from TRBV6-5 and TRBJ2-3, with TRBD1 identical over 7 bases. CDR1 is MNHEY, CDR2 SVGAGI, per germline. The V and J ends lost 6 bases and 4 bases, in that order; junction bases with no gene match: 13. This CDR3 is 16 amino acids long. The CDR3 coding sequence is TGTGCCAGCAGCCCCCACGTGGGGCAGGGGGCAGATACGCAGTATTTT. Translating it yields CASSPHVGQGADTQYF.

This clonotype was found once. The chain combines TRBV28 with TRBJ2-1; TRBD1 aligns across 8 bases. The CDR3 extends over 17 amino acids. Per the germline V gene, CDR1 is MDHEN and CDR2 is SYDVKM. With V trimmed by 8 bases and J by 4 bases, 16 bases remained unmatched. The CDR3 region is CASPPVGTGEGYNEQFF. The DNA for the CDR3 is TGTGCCAGCCCACCCGTCGGGACAGGTGAGGGGTACAATGAGCAGTTCTTC.

Concerning this clonotype: One end of the junction is discordant with germline, which a read error may explain. V usage is TRBV11-1 and J usage is TRBJ2-7; 7 positions agree with TRBD1. The CDR3 spans 15 residues. CDR1 and CDR2 (germline): SGHAT, FQDESV (reference sequence). The CDR3 region is CTSSYLQGPSYEQYF. CDR3 bases: TGTACCAGCAGCTACTTACAGGGGCCGTCCTACGAGCAATACTTC.

This clonotype has a count of ten or more. This rearrangement joins TRBV4-1 to TRBJ1-2; no firm D call. Trimming took 4 bases from V and 8 from J, leaving 11 bases between them. The length of the CDR3 is 12 residues. CDR1 MGHRA and CDR2 YSYEKL come from the germline V gene. The CDR3 DNA is TGCGCCAGCAGCCCCCCACCCGGGGGCTACACCTTC. As protein: CASSPPPGGYTF.

Comments on this clonotype: A much larger clone lies a single base off, so this may be a read error. Because the CDR3's place on the DNA is in doubt, the DNA is left out and the CDR3 is given as listed by TCRdb. This chain joins TRBV7-9 and TRBJ1-2. The CDR3 has 13 residues if both end residues are counted. The germline V gene encodes CDR1 SEHNR and CDR2 FQNEAQ (reference sequence). CDR3 amino acids: CASSFGEGSGYAF.

This clonotype was seen just once. V usage is TRBV10-3 and J usage is TRBJ2-7; D is possibly TRBD1 (6 bases). Per the germline V gene, CDR1 is ENHRY and CDR2 is SYGVKD. CDR3 size: 16 residues. V dropped 0 bases and J dropped 1 base, with 13 bases sitting between them. The CDR3 coding sequence is TGTGCCATCAGTGAGTCGGTCCTCAGGGGTTCCTACGAGCAGTACTTC. Its protein is CAISESVLRGSYEQYF.

A word on this clonotype: The missing conserved phenylalanine or tryptophan at the end of this CDR3 makes a read error likely. The CDR3 DNA sequence: TGTGCCAGCAGTGGCTATGGGACTCCCATCACCGGGGAGCTGTTTTTG. This encodes CASSGYGTPITGELFL. The J gene is TRBJ2-2, the V gene TRBV6-1, with a possible D match to TRBD2 (6 bases). V lost 4 bases and J 4 bases, leaving 16 bases between the germline ends. Looked up from germline, CDR1 is MNHNS and CDR2 is SASEGT. The CDR3 runs to 16 residues.

The chain uses TRBV11-3 and TRBJ2-3; D possibly corresponds to TRBD2 (5 bases). The V end lost 3 bases, the J end lost 7 bases, and 14 bases lay between the germline ends. CDR1 is SGHNT, CDR2 YENEEA, per germline. CDR3 length: 14 residues. The DNA of the CDR3 is TGTGCCAGCAGCTTCAGGACTGGCACGAATACGCAGTATTTT. Amino acids: CASSFRTGTNTQYF.

In this sample, this clonotype turned up many times. The chain has TRBV28 and TRBJ2-7; 7 bases fit TRBD1. Germline V gene lookup returns CDR1 MDHEN and CDR2 SYDVKM. The CDR3 length is 13 residues. Unmatched junction bases numbered 4, after V lost 5 bases and J lost 3 bases. The CDR3 coding sequence is TGTGCCAGCAGTCTTACAGGGGTCTACGAGCAGTACTTC. Its protein product is CASSLTGVYEQYF.

About this clonotype itself: No conserved phenylalanine or tryptophan ends this CDR3, so it is likely a read error. The DNA is left out, because the CDR3 cannot be placed on it with certainty; the CDR3 is given as TCRdb lists it. The chain is built from TRBV29-1 and TRBJ1-6. CDR1 and CDR2 (germline): SQVTM, ANQGSEA. The CDR3 comprises 13 residues, both ends counted. CDR3 amino acids: CSVVVADNSPLHI.